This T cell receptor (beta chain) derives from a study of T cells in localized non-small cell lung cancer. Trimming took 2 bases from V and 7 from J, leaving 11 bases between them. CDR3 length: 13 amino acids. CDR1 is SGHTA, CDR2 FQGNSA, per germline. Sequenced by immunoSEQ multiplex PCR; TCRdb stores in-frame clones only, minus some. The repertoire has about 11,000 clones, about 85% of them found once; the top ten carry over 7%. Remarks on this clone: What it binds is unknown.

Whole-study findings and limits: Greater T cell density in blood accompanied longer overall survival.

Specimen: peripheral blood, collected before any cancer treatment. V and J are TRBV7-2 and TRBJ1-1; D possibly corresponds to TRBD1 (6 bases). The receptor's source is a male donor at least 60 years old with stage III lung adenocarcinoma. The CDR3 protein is CASSLNRGVEAFF. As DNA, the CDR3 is TGTGCCAGCAGCTTAAATAGGGGGGTTGAAGCTTTCTTT. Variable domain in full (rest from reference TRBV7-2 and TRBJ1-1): GAGVSQSPSNKVTEKGKDVELRCDPISGHTALYWYRQSLGQGLEFLIYFQGNSAPDKSGLPSDRFSAERTGGSVSTLTIQRTQQEDSAVYLCASSLNRGVEAFFGQGTRLTVV.